This T cell receptor (beta chain) was retrieved from a study of cytotoxic CD8 clonotypes in ibrutinib-treated CLL. The method was immunoSEQ multiplex PCR; TCRdb's version includes in-frame clones alone and lacks a portion of them. This sample has approximately 150,000 clones; about 80% occur once, and the top ten carry 4.6%. Germline lookup yields CDR1 LNHDA and CDR2 SQIVND (reference sequence). This CDR3 region has 13 residues. V was shortened by 7 bases and J by 4 bases, with 13 bases between the two germline ends. The sequence derives from a human donor with chronic lymphocytic leukemia. This chain connects TRBV19 to TRBJ2-5, with D maybe TRBD2 (6 bases). Sequencing was performed on PBMCs, taken after 24 months of ibrutinib treatment. This CDR3 is CASTPPGVETQYF. The CDR3 DNA is TGTGCCAGTACTCCTCCGGGGGTAGAGACCCAGTACTTC.